These 10 T cell receptor beta chains came from one sample sequenced in a study of T cell repertoires in cytomegalovirus infection. In TCRdb, the reads were re-called with MiXCR into one record per CDR3 protein. The sample includes just over 300,000 distinct CDR3 sequences, roughly 17% of them seen just once. The source material was PBMCs. These receptor sequences come from a human donor in good health (CMV status not recorded). Some clones in this sample may be carry-over from other donors' samples.

The count of this clonotype is one. The chain links TRBV29-1 to TRBJ2-4, with TRBD1 matching over 7 bases. Germline CDR1 reads SQVTM; CDR2 reads ANQGSEA. The CDR3 extends over 13 amino acids. With V trimmed by 7 bases and J by 6 bases, 9 bases remained unmatched. The CDR3 is CSAARDSVNIQYF. The CDR3 DNA sequence: TGCAGCGCTGCCCGGGACAGCGTAAACATTCAGTACTTC.

The rearrangement links TRBV2 to TRBJ2-3; TRBD2 aligns across 10 bases. V was clipped by 10 bases and J by 3 bases; unmatched bases: 10. CDR3 size: 15 residues. Germline CDR1 is SNHLY and CDR2 is FYNNEI. CDR3 protein: CATGAGTSVTDTQYF. The CDR3 DNA reads TGTGCCACCGGCGCCGGGACTAGCGTAACAGATACGCAGTATTTT.

This clonotype has just a few counts. The rearrangement links TRBV20-1 to TRBJ2-1; 7 bases are shared with TRBD1. Germline CDR1 and CDR2: DFQATT and SNEGSKA (reference sequence). CDR3 size: 15 residues. The trim removed 2 bases at V and 4 bases at J, leaving 8 bases unmatched. The CDR3 sequence is CSARPDGTEYNEQFF. The CDR3 bases are TGCAGTGCTAGACCCGACGGGACAGAATACAATGAGCAGTTCTTC.

This clonotype was picked up a small number of times. The chain uses TRBV7-9 and TRBJ2-1, with unresolved D. CDR1 and CDR2 from the germline V gene are SEHNR and FQNEAQ (reference sequence). The CDR3 runs 11 residues. The V end lost 7 bases, the J end lost 5 bases, and 6 bases lay between the germline ends. The CDR3 loop is CASKGDNEQFF. The CDR3 DNA is TGTGCCAGCAAGGGCGACAATGAGCAGTTCTTC.

This clonotype was found many times. This chain uses TRBV28 with TRBJ2-7; D may match TRBD1 or TRBD2 (6 bases each). Between the trimmed V and J ends, which lost 6 bases and 3 bases, there was a span of 21 bases. The CDR3 spans 16 residues. Germline V lookup: CDR1 MDHEN, CDR2 SYDVKM. CDR3 in amino acids: CASSPEGGPRRYEQYF. The CDR3, as DNA: TGTGCCAGCAGCCCCGAGGGGGGTCCACGACGCTACGAGCAGTACTTC.

This chain uses TRBV3-1 with TRBJ2-3; the match to TRBD2 covers 7 bases. J was trimmed by 3 bases and V by 4 bases; bases with no gene match: 4. CDR3 length: 14 amino acids. In germline, CDR1 is LGHDT, CDR2 YNNKEL (reference sequence). CDR3 sequence reads: CASSPSGETDTQYF. The CDR3 nucleotides read TGTGCCAGCAGCCCCAGCGGGGAAACAGATACGCAGTATTTT.

The rearrangement uses TRBV20-1 and TRBJ2-3, with 9 bases matching TRBD1. The V and J ends lost 3 bases and 3 bases, in that order; junction bases with no gene match: 19. Looked up from germline, CDR1 is DFQATT and CDR2 is SNEGSKA (reference sequence). The CDR3 contains 19 residues. This chain's CDR3 is CSASGGQGWLEGETDTQYF. The DNA for the CDR3 is TGCAGTGCTAGTGGGGGACAGGGATGGTTAGAGGGGGAGACAGATACGCAGTATTTT.

This clonotype was observed many times. The V and J genes are TRBV12-3 or TRBV12-4 and TRBJ2-5; 9 nucleotides agree with TRBD1. The J segment lost 2 bases and the V segment lost 3 bases, leaving 7 bases of the junction unmatched. CDR3 size: 16 residues. CDR3 sequence: CASSFTPDRGQETQYF. CDR3 in DNA: TGTGCCAGCAGTTTTACACCGGACAGGGGTCAAGAGACCCAGTACTTC.

This clonotype was detected ten times or more. This chain connects TRBV27 to TRBJ1-6, with TRBD1 matching 10 bases. The CDR3 has 17 residues. Germline-derived CDR1 and CDR2 are MNHEY and SMNVEV (reference sequence). The trim removed 4 bases at V and 5 bases at J, leaving 8 bases unmatched. The CDR3 is CASSSTGGWRNNSPLHF. The CDR3 nucleotides are TGTGCCAGCAGTTCGACAGGGGGCTGGAGAAATAATTCACCCCTCCACTTT.

The table lists this clonotype with many counts. The V and J genes are TRBV4-2 and TRBJ2-2; tentatively, D is TRBD2 (6 bases). With 0 bases removed from V and 8 bases from J, the gap between germline ends came to 19 bases. From germline, CDR1 is LGHNA and CDR2 YNFKEQ. The CDR3 contains 17 residues. The CDR3 reads CASSQEARRGIGGELFF. The CDR3 DNA reads TGTGCCAGCAGCCAAGAGGCCCGGCGGGGTATCGGGGGGGAGCTGTTTTTT.